The clone carrying this T cell receptor (beta chain) came up once. Its target is unknown. The entry originates in a study of vaccination effects on CD4 cells after COVID-19. General study findings and limits: From healthy vaccinees, only 1 of 255 vaccine-induced clones also reacted to common cold coronaviruses.

Profiling relied on immunoSEQ multiplex PCR, and the TCRdb table lists in-frame clones only, not all of them. Of around 49,000 clones in the sample, around 70% were seen once. In germline, CDR1 is GTSNPN, CDR2 SVGIG (reference sequence). This CDR3 is 13 amino acids long. With about ten days of culture completed, CD4+ T cells were isolated. Subjects were given two BNT162b2 or mRNA-1273 vaccine doses. This specimen consisted of CD4+ T cells from PBMCs cultured without peptide, obtained after COVID-19 vaccination. The clonotype originates from a human donor who received a COVID-19 vaccine. The chain carries TRBV30 and TRBJ2-3; D possibly corresponds to TRBD1 (5 bases). The CDR3 bases are TGTGCTCTCCGTGTAGGGGCCGGGGATACGCAGTATTTT. Residues: CALRVGAGDTQYF.